This T cell receptor (beta chain) was sequenced during a study of cytomegalovirus exposure and HLA in healthy donors. Study findings and constraints: A later analysis reported that several of the most significant clusters appeared to be linked to common viral pathogens, among them Epstein-Barr virus. A later analysis reportedly found that, within productive TCRs, an Asian-associated ancestry cluster had fewer N-insertions than the mean observed across the approximately 700 donors. With later analysis, a missense DCLRE1C variant became linked to TCR beta V- and J-gene trimming. Available immune exposure information covered CMV serostatus only.

This PCR relied on a set of 60 Vbeta primers and 13 Jbeta primers. Clones were sequenced by immunoSEQ multiplex PCR, and TCRdb holds only the in-frame ones, with some missing. The data contain 150,000 to 200,000 clones, approximately 86% of them seen just once; the ten biggest clones take up roughly 1.7%. In regard to this clone: The antigen is not known.

V was pared by 0 bases and J by 1 base, with 8 bases between. From germline, CDR1 is LGHNA and CDR2 YNFKEQ. The CDR3 spans 15 residues. This TCR came from a woman aged 18-29 years in good health and CMV-seronegative. The sequenced sample consisted of PBMCs. The chain employs TRBV4-2 and TRBJ2-3; D not certain. The CDR3 is CASSQEMGGTDTQYF. Here the CDR3 DNA reads TGTGCCAGCAGCCAAGAGATGGGCGGCACAGATACGCAGTATTTT.